This T cell receptor beta chain came from a study of T and B cells in COVID-19 patients. Whole-study findings and limits: Patients with COVID-19 reportedly showed strongly skewed T cell receptor beta variable and joining gene usage.

Points on this clonotype: Its antigen is undetermined.

BIOMED2 TRB-A/B primer pools were used in multiplex TRB PCR. TCRdb called the multiplex PCR reads again in MiXCR, with one record for every CDR3 protein. The table lists roughly 15,000 distinct CDR3 sequences, approximately 30% of them singletons. Each TRB amplification used about 250-550 ng of genomic DNA from blood. Sequencing used blood. The TCR was taken from a human donor who had recovered from COVID-19.

The CDR3 protein is CASSPLASTDTQYF. The CDR3 coding sequence is TGTGCCAGCTCACCACTAGCGTCCACAGATACGCAGTATTTT. The genes are TRBV18 and TRBJ2-3, with D possibly TRBD2 on 5 matching bases. The germline V and J ends were trimmed by 1 base and 2 bases, with 7 bases remaining between them. There are 14 residues in the CDR3. The germline V gene has CDR1 KGHSH and CDR2 LQKENI. Filled out from reference TRBV18 and TRBJ2-3, the complete variable domain reads NAGVMQNPRHLVRRRGQEARLRCSPMKGHSHVYWYRQLPEEGLKFMVYLQKENIIDESGMPKERFSAEFPKEGPSILRIQQVVRGDSAAYFCASSPLASTDTQYFGPGTRLTVL.